This TCR beta chain was observed in a study of cytomegalovirus exposure and HLA in healthy donors. Study overall: The study placed 80% to 90% of its 398 genotyped donors in the Caucasian-associated ancestry cluster.

With 5 bases clipped from V and 3 bases from J, the junction kept 13 bases outside the gene matches. The CDR3 has 16 amino acids. Germline V gene sequence: CDR1 SGHAT, CDR2 FQNNGV. 13 Jbeta primers and 60 Vbeta primers were used for the PCR. The data were produced by immunoSEQ multiplex PCR, yet TCRdb's version contains in-frame clones alone and is incomplete. The sample holds 70,000 to 90,000 clones; about 81% are singletons and the top ten take roughly 4.2%. Study results and limitations: In vitro testing confirmed a few CMV-associated chains as specific for CMV antigens. Clonal expansion was found to be greater in HLA-associated TCR beta chains than in equally common others in a later analysis. In a later analysis, the majority of CMV-associated beta chains seemingly showed HLA restriction.

As to this clone: Its antigen is unknown.

The sequenced sample consisted of PBMCs. The V call is TRBV11-2, the J call TRBJ2-7; 7 bases agree with TRBD1. This clonotype was obtained from a man between 60 and 75 years old in good health and CMV-seronegative. CDR3: CASSPILTGRVYEQYF. The CDR3 DNA sequence: TGTGCCAGCAGCCCCATATTGACAGGGCGGGTCTACGAGCAGTACTTC.